This TCR beta chain was obtained from a study of blood T cell repertoires in COVID-19. The germline V gene has CDR1 LNHDA and CDR2 SQIVND (reference sequence). V gave up 5 bases and J gave up 7 bases, with 11 bases separating them. The CDR3 totals 12 residues. Some clones are missing from TCRdb's copy, which holds only in-frame ones; the method was immunoSEQ multiplex PCR. The sample includes approximately 190,000 clones, around 80% of them seen just once. The chain links TRBV19 to TRBJ1-2; D gene ambiguous. This receptor was identified in a man younger than 45 with active or convalescent COVID-19. Sequenced: peripheral blood. The CDR3 region has the DNA TGTGCCAGTAGTTCGAGGCGGGGTGGCTACACCTTC. Translating it yields CASSSRRGGYTF.